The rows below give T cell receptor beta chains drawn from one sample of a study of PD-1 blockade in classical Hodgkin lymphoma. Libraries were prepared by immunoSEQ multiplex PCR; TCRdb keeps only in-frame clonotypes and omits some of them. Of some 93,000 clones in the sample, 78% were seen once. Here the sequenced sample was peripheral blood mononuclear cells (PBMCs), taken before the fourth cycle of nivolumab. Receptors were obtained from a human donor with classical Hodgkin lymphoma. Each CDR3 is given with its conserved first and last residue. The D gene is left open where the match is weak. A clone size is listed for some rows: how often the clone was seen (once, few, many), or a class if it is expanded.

CDR3nt: TGTGCCATCAGTGGCCCACAGGGCCAGAGTAACTATGGCTACACCTTC
CDR3aa: CAISGPQGQSNYGYTF
v_gene: TRBV10-3
abundance: -
d_gene: -
j_gene: TRBJ1-2

CDR3nt: TGTGCCAGCAGCCCCATCTTATGGAAGGGTGAAAAACTGTTTTTT
CDR3aa: CASSPILWKGEKLFF
v_gene: TRBV7-9
abundance: -
d_gene: -
j_gene: TRBJ1-4

CDR3nt: TGCGCCAGCAGCTTGGCACAGGGGGCATACTATGGCTACACCTTC
CDR3aa: CASSLAQGAYYGYTF
v_gene: TRBV5-1
abundance: -
d_gene: TRBD1
j_gene: TRBJ1-2

CDR3nt: TGTGCCAGTTCCTCTGACCTACGGTCCTACAATGAGCAGTTCTTC
CDR3aa: CASSSDLRSYNEQFF
v_gene: TRBV5-4
abundance: -
d_gene: -
j_gene: TRBJ2-1

CDR3nt: TGTGCCAGTAGTAAAGGAGGCAGGGGGCGGACAGATACGCAGTATTTT
CDR3aa: CASSKGGRGRTDTQYF
v_gene: TRBV19
abundance: few
d_gene: TRBD1
j_gene: TRBJ2-3

CDR3nt: TGTGCCAGCAGCGAGTGGGGGAGTCAAGAGACCCAGTACTTC
CDR3aa: CASSEWGSQETQYF
v_gene: TRBV9
abundance: many
d_gene: -
j_gene: TRBJ2-5

CDR3nt: TGTGCCAGCAGTTACTCCTGGGGCCAAGAGACCCAGTACTTC
CDR3aa: CASSYSWGQETQYF
v_gene: TRBV6-6
abundance: -
d_gene: -
j_gene: TRBJ2-5

CDR3nt: TGTGCCAGCAGTGAAGGGGACCCTAGCGGGAGGATATACCATCCCCTCATTTCCTACGAGCAGTACTTC
CDR3aa: CASSEGDPSGRIYHPLISYEQYF
v_gene: TRBV6-1
abundance: -
d_gene: TRBD2
j_gene: TRBJ2-7

CDR3nt: TGCGCCAGCAGTGGACAGGTGAACACTGAAGCTTTCTTT
CDR3aa: CASSGQVNTEAFF
v_gene: TRBV10-2
abundance: -
d_gene: -
j_gene: TRBJ1-1

CDR3nt: TGTGCCACCATGAACCCACAGAGGGGAGACTATGGCTACACCTTC
CDR3aa: CATMNPQRGDYGYTF
v_gene: TRBV6-1
abundance: few
d_gene: -
j_gene: TRBJ1-2

CDR3nt: TGTGCCAGCAGTGGCCGGACAGGGGAAGGTGAGACCCAGTACTTC
CDR3aa: CASSGRTGEGETQYF
v_gene: TRBV2
abundance: -
d_gene: TRBD1
j_gene: TRBJ2-5

CDR3nt: TGTGCTAGCAGCTCCGACAGGGGAGAGACCCAGTACTTC
CDR3aa: CASSSDRGETQYF
v_gene: TRBV7-7
abundance: -
d_gene: TRBD1
j_gene: TRBJ2-5

CDR3nt: TGTGCCAGCAGTTTGAGGTTCGGCGCGGGATATAGCAATCAGCCCCAGCATTTT
CDR3aa: CASSLRFGAGYSNQPQHF
v_gene: TRBV27
abundance: -
d_gene: -
j_gene: TRBJ1-5

CDR3nt: TGTGCCAGCAGCCGGGGACGCACAGACTCCTACGAGCAGTACTTC
CDR3aa: CASSRGRTDSYEQYF
v_gene: TRBV28
abundance: few
d_gene: -
j_gene: TRBJ2-7

CDR3nt: TGTGCCAGCGCCCGGGGCCTTTACGAGCAGTACTTC
CDR3aa: CASARGLYEQYF
v_gene: TRBV13
abundance: -
d_gene: -
j_gene: TRBJ2-7

CDR3nt: TGTGCCAGCAGACCAACCCAGGGTCCGCACACTGAAGCTTTCTTT
CDR3aa: CASRPTQGPHTEAFF
v_gene: TRBV27
abundance: -
d_gene: -
j_gene: TRBJ1-1

CDR3nt: TGTGCCAGCAGCATTTTATCCGGCGACACCGTCGGAGAGCAGTACTTC
CDR3aa: CASSILSGDTVGEQYF
v_gene: TRBV21-1
abundance: -
d_gene: -
j_gene: TRBJ2-7

CDR3nt: TGTGCCAGCAGCTTACGGGATGGTCCGAACACCGGGGAGCTGTTTTTT
CDR3aa: CASSLRDGPNTGELFF
v_gene: TRBV7-2
abundance: once
d_gene: -
j_gene: TRBJ2-2

CDR3nt: TGTGCCAGCAGCTTTGACGGGATCCCTAACAATGAGCAGTTCTTC
CDR3aa: CASSFDGIPNNEQFF
v_gene: TRBV7-3
abundance: -
d_gene: -
j_gene: TRBJ2-1

CDR3nt: TGTGCCATCAGTGAGTACCAGCTAGTCACCGGGGAGCTGTTTTTT
CDR3aa: CAISEYQLVTGELFF
v_gene: TRBV10-3
abundance: -
d_gene: -
j_gene: TRBJ2-2

CDR3nt: TGTGCCAGTAGTGGGGGGGCGCCGGGGCAGCCCCAGCATTTT
CDR3aa: CASSGGAPGQPQHF
v_gene: TRBV19
abundance: -
d_gene: -
j_gene: TRBJ1-5

CDR3nt: TGCGCCAGCAGCCAATCCAGTCGACAGGGGAATCAGCCCCAGCATTTT
CDR3aa: CASSQSSRQGNQPQHF
v_gene: TRBV4-1
abundance: -
d_gene: TRBD1
j_gene: TRBJ1-5

CDR3nt: TGTGCCAGCGGAAGGGGCGATGGGATAGGCCAGCCCCAGCATTTT
CDR3aa: CASGRGDGIGQPQHF
v_gene: TRBV2
abundance: -
d_gene: -
j_gene: TRBJ1-5

CDR3nt: TGTGCCACCTTCGTTTCCACCGGGGAGCTGTTTTTT
CDR3aa: CATFVSTGELFF
v_gene: TRBV28
abundance: -
d_gene: -
j_gene: TRBJ2-2

CDR3nt: TGCAGCGTTGAAGATCGTATCGGGACATTCTATGGCTACACCTTC
CDR3aa: CSVEDRIGTFYGYTF
v_gene: TRBV29-1
abundance: -
d_gene: -
j_gene: TRBJ1-2

CDR3nt: TGTGCCAGCAGTCTCCGGAGCGACACTGAAGCTTTCTTT
CDR3aa: CASSLRSDTEAFF
v_gene: TRBV27
abundance: -
d_gene: -
j_gene: TRBJ1-1

CDR3nt: TGTGCCAGTAGTATGGACAGGGACTATGGCTACACCTTC
CDR3aa: CASSMDRDYGYTF
v_gene: TRBV19
abundance: -
d_gene: TRBD1
j_gene: TRBJ1-2

CDR3nt: TGTGCCAGTAGTGGTCTGTTCGGGGGCAATCAGCCCCAGCATTTT
CDR3aa: CASSGLFGGNQPQHF
v_gene: TRBV19
abundance: -
d_gene: -
j_gene: TRBJ1-5

CDR3nt: TGCGCCAGCAGCCTATACGGGGCCCAGCCAACTAATGAAAAACTGTTTTTT
CDR3aa: CASSLYGAQPTNEKLFF
v_gene: TRBV4-1
abundance: -
d_gene: -
j_gene: TRBJ1-4

CDR3nt: TGTGCGATCAGAGGAGGGGAATCGCTGTCACCCCTCCACTTT
CDR3aa: CAIRGGESLSPLHF
v_gene: TRBV10-3
abundance: -
d_gene: -
j_gene: TRBJ1-6

CDR3nt: TGTGCCAGCAGCCTGGATAGGCAGTACTTC
CDR3aa: CASSLDRQYF
v_gene: TRBV5-4
abundance: -
d_gene: -
j_gene: TRBJ2-7

CDR3nt: TGTGCCAGCAGTTACGACCAGGGATCAATGAACACTGAAGCTTTCTTT
CDR3aa: CASSYDQGSMNTEAFF
v_gene: TRBV28
abundance: -
d_gene: -
j_gene: TRBJ1-1

CDR3nt: TGTGCCAGCAGCGGTGGGGGGTACAATCAGCCCCAGCATTTT
CDR3aa: CASSGGGYNQPQHF
v_gene: TRBV9
abundance: -
d_gene: -
j_gene: TRBJ1-5

CDR3nt: TGTGCCAGCAGCTTTGCAGAAAACTATGGCTACACCTTC
CDR3aa: CASSFAENYGYTF
v_gene: TRBV7-9
abundance: -
d_gene: -
j_gene: TRBJ1-2

CDR3nt: TGTGCCAGTAGTCGGACAGGGATGGGCAATCAGCCCCAGCATTTT
CDR3aa: CASSRTGMGNQPQHF
v_gene: TRBV19
abundance: -
d_gene: TRBD1
j_gene: TRBJ1-5

CDR3nt: TGTGCCAGCAGCCACGGACTAGCGGGAGAGGGTCGGGAGCTGTTTTTT
CDR3aa: CASSHGLAGEGRELFF
v_gene: TRBV9
abundance: once
d_gene: TRBD2
j_gene: TRBJ2-2

CDR3nt: TGTGCCAGCAGCTTAGCGGGAGGGCGTAACAATGAGCAGTTCTTC
CDR3aa: CASSLAGGRNNEQFF
v_gene: TRBV7-9
abundance: once
d_gene: TRBD2
j_gene: TRBJ2-1

CDR3nt: TGTGCCAGTAGTATCCCTTTAGCGGGAGGGGCAGATACGCAGTATTTT
CDR3aa: CASSIPLAGGADTQYF
v_gene: TRBV19
abundance: -
d_gene: TRBD2
j_gene: TRBJ2-3